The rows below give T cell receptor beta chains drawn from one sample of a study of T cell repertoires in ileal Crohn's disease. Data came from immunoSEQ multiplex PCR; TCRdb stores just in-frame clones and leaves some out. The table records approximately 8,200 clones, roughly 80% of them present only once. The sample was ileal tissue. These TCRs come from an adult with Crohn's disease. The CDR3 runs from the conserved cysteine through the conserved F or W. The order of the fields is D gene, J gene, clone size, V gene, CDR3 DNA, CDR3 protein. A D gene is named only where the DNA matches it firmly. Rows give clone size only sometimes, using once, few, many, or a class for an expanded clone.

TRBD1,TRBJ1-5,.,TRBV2,TGTGCCAGCAGTCGACAGGGACTTAACAATCAGCCCCAGCATTTT,CASSRQGLNNQPQHF
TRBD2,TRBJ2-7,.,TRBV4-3,TGCGCCAGCAGCCGCCAGCCCGGGACTAGCGGGGAAAAACCCTACGAGCAGTACTTC,CASSRQPGTSGEKPYEQYF
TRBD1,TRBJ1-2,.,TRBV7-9,TGTGCCAGCAGCTTTGATGGGGCGGGACAGGGAAGCGGCTACACCTTC,CASSFDGAGQGSGYTF
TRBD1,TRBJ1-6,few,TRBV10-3,TGTGCCATCAGTGATGGGCAGGGGGCAAATTCACCCCTCCACTTT,CAISDGQGANSPLHF
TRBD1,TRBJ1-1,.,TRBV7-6,TGTGCCAGCATACCTCGGGACAGGGGGCCCTCCACTGAAGCTTTCTTT,CASIPRDRGPSTEAFF
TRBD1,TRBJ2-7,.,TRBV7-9,TGTGCCAGCAGCCTCGGGACAGGGGTCTTCGAGCAGTACTTC,CASSLGTGVFEQYF
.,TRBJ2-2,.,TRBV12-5,TGTGCTTTGCGGGACAGTGAAATCAGGGGGGAGCTGTTTTTT,CALRDSEIRGELFF
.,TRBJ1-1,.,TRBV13,TGTGCCAGCAGCTTAGGGGCGGCAGAACCTGAAGCTTTCTTT,CASSLGAAEPEAFF
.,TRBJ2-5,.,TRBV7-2,TGTGCCAGCAGCTCGAGGCCAGGGGCGCGAGAGACCCAGTACTTC,CASSSRPGARETQYF
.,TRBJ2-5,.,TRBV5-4,TGTGCCAGCAGCCTCGAGTTCCAAGAGACCCAGTACTTC,CASSLEFQETQYF
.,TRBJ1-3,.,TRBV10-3,TGTGCCATCGCACCGACAGTCACTGGAAACACCATATATTTT,CAIAPTVTGNTIYF
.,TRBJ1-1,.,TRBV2,TGTGCCCCCAGAGCGGCGTTGGGCACTGAAGCTTTCTTT,CAPRAALGTEAFF
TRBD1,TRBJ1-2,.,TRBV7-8,TGTGCCAGCAGCGAGGGACAGGGCTATGGCTACACCTTC,CASSEGQGYGYTF
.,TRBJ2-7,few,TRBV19,TGTGCCACCAAGACGGTAGCATCCTACGAGCAGTACTTC,CATKTVASYEQYF
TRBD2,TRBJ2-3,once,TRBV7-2,TGTGCCAGCAGCTTAGGGCGGGGGGGCGTCGATACGCAGTATTTT,CASSLGRGGVDTQYF
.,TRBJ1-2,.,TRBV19,TGTGCCAGTAGTAAGGGAGATCCGCGCTATGGCTACACCTTC,CASSKGDPRYGYTF
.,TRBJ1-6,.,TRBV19,TGTGCCAGTAGTATAGGCGACACAAATTCACCCCTCCACTTT,CASSIGDTNSPLHF
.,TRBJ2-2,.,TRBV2,TGTGCCAGCAGTGACAGGGGCAGCACCGGGGAGCTGTTTTTT,CASSDRGSTGELFF
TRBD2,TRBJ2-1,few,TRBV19,TGTGCCAGTAGTCGAGCTAGCGGGGGAGTCTACAATGAGCAGTTCTTC,CASSRASGGVYNEQFF